This entry features one TCR beta chain sequence. This sample is drawn from a study of OX40 agonist ivuxolimab in advanced cancers. Study context: At 0.01 to 10 mg/kg, ivuxolimab was administered intravenously to patients every 2 weeks. Participants, 80% to 90% male, averaged roughly 60 years of age, ranging from about 20 to 79. Prior therapy, whether anti-PD-1, anti-PD-L1 or anti-CTLA-4, was allowed, and 30% to 40% had some.

Using immunoSEQ multiplex PCR, the repertoire was profiled, and TCRdb retains in-frame clones only, with some absent. The profile shows approximately 45,000 clones, about 94% of them singletons. Germline assignment: CDR1 WSHSY and CDR2 SAAADI. This CDR3 comprises 14 residues. V shed 4 bases and J 2 bases; nucleotides not matched to a gene: 2. Exclusion of a patient followed from autoimmune disease history or systemic immunosuppression. This chain links TRBV10-2 with TRBJ2-1; 7 nucleotides line up with TRBD1. Specimen: CD4+ or CD8+ T cells sorted from blood, collected in a trial of the OX40 agonist ivuxolimab. The origin of this receptor is an adult with an advanced solid tumor such as melanoma, head and neck, liver or kidney cancer. The CDR3 DNA sequence: TGCGCCAGCAGTGGGCAGGGGGCCTACAATGAGCAGTTCTTC. This encodes CASSGQGAYNEQFF.